Each of the 19 T cell receptor beta chains below was sequenced from the same sample in a study of blood T cell repertoires in COVID-19. Using immunoSEQ multiplex PCR, the repertoire was profiled, and TCRdb retains in-frame clones only, with some absent. The sample yields under 200,000 clones, about 85% seen once. The source material was peripheral blood. Receptors were obtained from a woman of 80 years or more with acute or convalescent COVID-19.

This clone was detected only once. The V call is TRBV24-1, the J call TRBJ2-5; 7 nucleotides line up with TRBD2. Trimming cost V 0 bases and J 5 bases; bases outside gene matches: 5. This CDR3 region has 15 residues. The germline V gene has CDR1 KGHDR and CDR2 SFDVKD. The CDR3 loop is CATSDLWGGRETQYF. As DNA, the CDR3 is TGTGCCACCAGTGATTTGTGGGGGGGGAGGGAGACCCAGTACTTC.

This chain links TRBV19 with TRBJ2-7; no firm D call. The germline V gene has CDR1 LNHDA and CDR2 SQIVND (reference sequence). The CDR3 loop spans 15 amino acids. Trimming cost V 5 bases and J 3 bases, with 17 bases left between them. DNA for the CDR3: TGTGCCAGTAGTCCTCAGATCACCGGGTTCTACGAGCAGTACTTC. Translating it yields CASSPQITGFYEQYF.

This chain uses TRBV30 with TRBJ1-2; D not certain. V dropped 0 bases and J dropped 6 bases, with 11 bases sitting between them. CDR1 GTSNPN and CDR2 SVGIG come from the germline V gene (reference sequence). The CDR3 contains 13 residues. CDR3 sequence: CAWSVGVWDGYTF. The CDR3 DNA sequence: TGTGCCTGGAGTGTCGGGGTCTGGGATGGCTACACCTTC. Using reference TRBV30 and TRBJ1-2 for the parts outside the CDR3, the full variable domain is SQTIHQWPATLVQPVGSPLSLECTVEGTSNPNLYWYRQAAGRGLQLLFYSVGIGQISSEVPQNLSASRPQDRQFILSSKKLLLSDSGFYLCAWSVGVWDGYTFGSGTRLTVV.

This clone was picked up one time. The J gene is TRBJ2-3, the V gene TRBV3-1 (or the pseudogene TRBV3-2), with 14 bases identical to TRBD2. After removal of 4 bases from V and 6 bases from J, the junction contained 3 bases not matched to a gene. From germline, CDR1 is LGHDT and CDR2 YNNKEL (reference sequence). CDR3 size: 15 residues. CDR3 in amino acids: CASSPGLAGVDTQYF. CDR3 coding DNA: TGTGCCAGCAGCCCGGGACTAGCGGGAGTGGATACGCAGTATTTT.

The CDR3 protein is CASSLILAGAIEQFF. Written as DNA, the CDR3 is TGTGCCAGCAGCTTGATCCTAGCGGGAGCAATTGAGCAGTTCTTC. V gene TRBV5-6 combines with J gene TRBJ2-1; 10 positions agree with TRBD2. The trim removed 1 base at V and 9 bases at J, leaving 7 bases unmatched. The CDR3 extends over 15 amino acids. CDR1 SGHDT and CDR2 YYEEEE come from the germline V gene.

This clone was counted between two and nine times. This chain connects TRBV19 to TRBJ1-1; perhaps TRBD1 as D (6 bases). The CDR3 length is 14 residues. Germline assignment: CDR1 LNHDA and CDR2 SQIVND (reference sequence). The V end was cut by 4 bases, the J end by 5 bases, with 14 bases between. This CDR3 is CASSRGGAGTEAFF. The DNA of the CDR3 is TGTGCCAGTAGTAGGGGGGGCGCTGGGACTGAAGCTTTCTTT.

As to this clone: Sequence at one end of the junction differs from germline and may be a read error. CDR3 in DNA: TGTGCCAGCAGTTTAACGGACCGGACCCGCGGGATCTTC. This encodes CASSLTDRTRGIF. V and J are TRBV27 and TRBJ2-1; D perhaps matches TRBD2 (6 bases). The germline V gene encodes CDR1 MNHEY and CDR2 SMNVEV (reference sequence). The CDR3 totals 13 residues.

The DNA for the CDR3 is TGTGCCAGCAGCTCCCAGGGGGTGAACACCGGGGAGCTGTTTTTT. Encoded protein: CASSSQGVNTGELFF. This chain uses TRBV5-4 with TRBJ2-2; TRBD1 agrees at 7 bases. The germline gives CDR1 SGHNT, CDR2 YYREEE (reference sequence). V was clipped by 3 bases and J by 1 base; unmatched bases: 3. CDR3 length equals 15 residues.

The rearrangement uses TRBV24-1 and TRBJ1-1; D unresolved. This CDR3 spans 12 amino acids. Germline V gene sequence: CDR1 KGHDR, CDR2 SFDVKD. The germline V and J ends were trimmed by 7 bases and 7 bases, with 12 bases remaining between them. The CDR3 DNA sequence: TGTGCCACCAGCAAACGGGATGGTGAAGCTTTCTTT. It encodes CATSKRDGEAFF.

V and J are TRBV7-2 and TRBJ2-3, with TRBD2 identical over 12 bases. CDR1 and CDR2 from the germline V gene are SGHTA and FQGNSA. The V segment lost 2 bases and the J segment 4 bases; nucleotides outside the gene matches: 7. The CDR3 totals 17 residues. CDR3 in amino acids: CASSLQSSGGAADTQYF. CDR3 bases: TGTGCCAGCAGCTTACAATCTAGCGGGGGGGCCGCAGATACGCAGTATTTT.

This chain uses TRBV7-2 with TRBJ2-2; 11 bases are a match to TRBD2. Germline V gene data show CDR1 as SGHTA and CDR2 as FQGNSA. Trimming cost V 3 bases and J 0 bases; bases outside gene matches: 6. The CDR3 length is 18 residues. CDR3 residues: CASSFLLAGAANTGELFF. CDR3 in DNA: TGTGCCAGCAGCTTTTTACTAGCGGGGGCCGCGAACACCGGGGAGCTGTTTTTT. Combining the CDR3 with reference TRBV7-2 and TRBJ2-2 gives the whole variable domain GAGVSQSPSNKVTEKGKDVELRCDPISGHTALYWYRQSLGQGLEFLIYFQGNSAPDKSGLPSDRFSAERTGGSVSTLTIQRTQQEDSAVYLCASSFLLAGAANTGELFFGEGSRLTVL.

In regard to this clone: A read error may account for a junction end that differs from germline. The CDR3 nucleotides are TGCGCCAGCAGTCCGGGACAGCCCCAAGGGACCCAGTACTTC. Amino acid sequence: CASSPGQPQGTQYF. The V and J genes are TRBV10-1 and TRBJ2-5, with 7 bases aligning to TRBD1. The germline V gene has CDR1 WNHNN and CDR2 SYGVQD (reference sequence). CDR3 size: 14 residues.

V and J are TRBV4-3 and TRBJ2-3, with 7 positions matching TRBD2. Per germline, CDR1 LGHNA and CDR2 YSLEER. V shed 3 bases and J 4 bases; nucleotides not matched to a gene: 4. CDR3 length: 14 amino acids. In nucleotides, the CDR3 is TGCGCCAGCAGCCATAAAGGGAGGGCAGATACGCAGTATTTT. This translates into CASSHKGRADTQYF.

The rearrangement joins TRBV6-5 to TRBJ2-3, with 11 bases lining up with TRBD2. CDR1 is MNHEY, CDR2 SVGAGI, per germline. Unmatched junction bases numbered 8, after V lost 2 bases and J lost 7 bases. This CDR3 is built from 16 residues. The CDR3 sequence: CASSYPTSGGFHTQYF. As DNA, the CDR3 is TGTGCCAGCAGTTACCCTACTAGCGGGGGATTTCATACGCAGTATTTT.

The V gene is TRBV19, the J gene TRBJ2-7; maybe TRBD2 (5 bases). Germline V gene data show CDR1 as LNHDA and CDR2 as SQIVND (reference sequence). The CDR3 has 13 amino acids. V lost 5 bases, J lost 7 bases, and 15 bases lay in between. CDR3 region: CASSPLVGGEQYF. For the CDR3, the DNA is TGTGCCAGTAGTCCCCTCGTGGGCGGGGAGCAGTACTTC.

The chain has TRBV7-2 and TRBJ2-6; a weak D match, TRBD2 (5 bases). Germline V gene sequence: CDR1 SGHTA, CDR2 FQGNSA. V was cut by 1 base and J by 0 bases, with 13 bases left in between. The CDR3 extends over 18 amino acids. In DNA, the CDR3 is TGTGCCAGCAGCTTAGGAGGCGGGTTTTTCTCTGGGGCCAACGTCCTGACTTTC. Its translation: CASSLGGGFFSGANVLTF.

This sequence joins TRBV27 and TRBJ1-2; TRBD1 might be the D (5 bases). This CDR3 is 16 amino acids long. The germline V and J ends were trimmed by 8 bases and 0 bases, with 19 bases remaining between them. Germline CDR1 and CDR2: MNHEY and SMNVEV (reference sequence). The CDR3 spells CASAPREGASNYGYTF. The CDR3 DNA sequence: TGTGCCAGCGCCCCCAGGGAGGGCGCCTCTAACTATGGCTACACCTTC.

This clone showed up just once. The V gene is TRBV6-5, the J gene TRBJ1-2; no definite D call. The V end lost 6 bases, the J end lost 4 bases, and 15 bases lay between the germline ends. CDR3 length: 14 amino acids. CDR1 MNHEY and CDR2 SVGAGI come from the germline V gene. CDR3 sequence: CASRRDGDIYGYTF. The CDR3 nucleotides are TGTGCCAGCAGAAGAGACGGGGATATCTATGGCTACACCTTC.

This chain uses TRBV5-5 with TRBJ1-3, with 7 bases that match TRBD1. Losses at the gene ends were 2 bases for V and 15 bases for J; bases not matched to a gene: 11. CDR1 and CDR2 (germline): SGHKS, YYEKEE (reference sequence). The length of the CDR3 is 13 residues. CDR3 amino acids: CASSLDRRTGRYF. The CDR3 DNA follows: TGTGCCAGCAGCTTAGATAGGAGGACAGGTCGATATTTT.